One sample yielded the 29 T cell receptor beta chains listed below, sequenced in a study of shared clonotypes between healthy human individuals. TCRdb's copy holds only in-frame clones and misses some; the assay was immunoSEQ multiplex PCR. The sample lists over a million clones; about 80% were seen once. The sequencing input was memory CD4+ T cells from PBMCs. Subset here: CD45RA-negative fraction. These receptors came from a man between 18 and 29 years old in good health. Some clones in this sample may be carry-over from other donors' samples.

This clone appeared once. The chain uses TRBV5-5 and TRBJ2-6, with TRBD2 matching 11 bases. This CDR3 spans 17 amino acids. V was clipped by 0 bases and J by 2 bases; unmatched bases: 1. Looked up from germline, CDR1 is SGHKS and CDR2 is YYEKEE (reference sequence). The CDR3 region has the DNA TGTGCCAGCAGCTTGGAACTAGCGGGAGCTGGGGCCAACGTCCTGACTTTC. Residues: CASSLELAGAGANVLTF.

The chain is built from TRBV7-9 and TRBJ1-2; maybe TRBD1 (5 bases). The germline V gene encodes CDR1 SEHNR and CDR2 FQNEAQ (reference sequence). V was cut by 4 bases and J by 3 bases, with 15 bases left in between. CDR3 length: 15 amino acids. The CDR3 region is CASSSLVRGDYGYTF. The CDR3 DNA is TGTGCCAGCAGCTCCTTGGTGAGGGGCGACTATGGCTACACCTTC.

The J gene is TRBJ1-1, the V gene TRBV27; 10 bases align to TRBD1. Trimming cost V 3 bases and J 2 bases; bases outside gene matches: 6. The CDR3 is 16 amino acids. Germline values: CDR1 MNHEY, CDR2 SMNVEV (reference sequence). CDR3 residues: CASSFRGTGANTEAFF. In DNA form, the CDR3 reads TGTGCCAGCAGTTTTAGAGGGACAGGGGCTAACACTGAAGCTTTCTTT.

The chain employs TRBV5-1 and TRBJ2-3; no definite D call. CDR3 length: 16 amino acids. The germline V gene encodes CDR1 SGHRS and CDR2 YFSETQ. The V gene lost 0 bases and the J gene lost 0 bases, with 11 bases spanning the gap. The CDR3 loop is CASSLAQLSSTDTQYF. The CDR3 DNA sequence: TGCGCCAGCAGCTTGGCTCAGCTATCTAGCACAGATACGCAGTATTTT. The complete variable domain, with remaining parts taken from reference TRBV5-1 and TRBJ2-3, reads KAGVTQTPRYLIKTRGQQVTLSCSPISGHRSVSWYQQTPGQGLQFLFEYFSETQRNKGNFPGRFSGRQFSNSRSEMNVSTLELGDSALYLCASSLAQLSSTDTQYFGPGTRLTVL.

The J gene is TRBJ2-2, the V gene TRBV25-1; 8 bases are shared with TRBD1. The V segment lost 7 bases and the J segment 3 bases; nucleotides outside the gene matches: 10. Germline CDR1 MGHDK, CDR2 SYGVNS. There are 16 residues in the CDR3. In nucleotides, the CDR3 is TGTGCCAGCACCTCACGGGCAGGGGGCTACACCGGGGAGCTGTTTTTT. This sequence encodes CASTSRAGGYTGELFF.

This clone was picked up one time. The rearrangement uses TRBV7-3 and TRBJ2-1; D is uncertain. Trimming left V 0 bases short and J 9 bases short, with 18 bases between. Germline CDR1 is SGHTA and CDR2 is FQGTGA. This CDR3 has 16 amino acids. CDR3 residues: CASSLTRALFIREQFF. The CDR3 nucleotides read TGTGCCAGCAGCTTAACTAGGGCTCTCTTTATCCGTGAGCAGTTCTTC. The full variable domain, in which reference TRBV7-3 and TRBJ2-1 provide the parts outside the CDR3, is GAGVSQTPSNKVTEKGKYVELRCDPISGHTALYWYRQSLGQGPEFLIYFQGTGAADDSGLPNDRFFAVRPEGSVSTLKIQRTERGDSAVYLCASSLTRALFIREQFFGPGTRLTVL.

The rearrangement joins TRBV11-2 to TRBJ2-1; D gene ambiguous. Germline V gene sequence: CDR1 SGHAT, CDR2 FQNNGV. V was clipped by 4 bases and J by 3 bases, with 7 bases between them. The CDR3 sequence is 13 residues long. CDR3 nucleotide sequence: TGTGCCAGCAGCTCCGCCCTCTACAATGAGCAGTTCTTC. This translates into CASSSALYNEQFF.

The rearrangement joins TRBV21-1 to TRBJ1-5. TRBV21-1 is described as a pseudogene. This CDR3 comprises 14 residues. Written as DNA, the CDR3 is TGTGCCAGCAAAACACTGCGTATCGATCAGCCCCAGCATTTT. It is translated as CASKTLRIDQPQHF.

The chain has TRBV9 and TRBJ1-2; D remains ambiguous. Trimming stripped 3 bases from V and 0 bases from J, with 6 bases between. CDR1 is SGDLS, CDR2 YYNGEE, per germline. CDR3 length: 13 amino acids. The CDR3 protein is CASSGISNYGYTF. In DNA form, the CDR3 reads TGTGCCAGCAGCGGGATCTCTAACTATGGCTACACCTTC. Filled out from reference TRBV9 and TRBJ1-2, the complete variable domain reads DSGVTQTPKHLITATGQRVTLRCSPRSGDLSVYWYQQSLDQGLQFLIQYYNGEERAKGNILERFSAQQFPDLHSELNLSSLELGDSALYFCASSGISNYGYTFGSGTRLTVV.

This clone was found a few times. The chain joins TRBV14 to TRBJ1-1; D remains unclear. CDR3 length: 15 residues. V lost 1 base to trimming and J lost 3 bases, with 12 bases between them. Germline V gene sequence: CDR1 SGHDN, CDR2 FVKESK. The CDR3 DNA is TGTGCCAGCAGCCAAGGGGCCCCGCGGGACACTGAAGCTTTCTTT. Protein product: CASSQGAPRDTEAFF.

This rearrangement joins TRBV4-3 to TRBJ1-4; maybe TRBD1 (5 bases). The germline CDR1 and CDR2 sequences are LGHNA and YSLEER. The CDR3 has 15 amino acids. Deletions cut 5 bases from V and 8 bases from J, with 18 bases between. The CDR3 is CASSDKGVLEEKLFF. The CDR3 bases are TGCGCCAGCAGCGACAAAGGGGTCCTGGAGGAAAAACTGTTTTTT.

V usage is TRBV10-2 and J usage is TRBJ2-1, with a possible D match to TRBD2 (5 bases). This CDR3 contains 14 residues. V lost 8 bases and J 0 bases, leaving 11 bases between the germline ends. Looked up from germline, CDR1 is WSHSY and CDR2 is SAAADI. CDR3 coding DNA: TGCGCCAGCCGACGACGGGGCTCCTACAATGAGCAGTTCTTC. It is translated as CASRRRGSYNEQFF.

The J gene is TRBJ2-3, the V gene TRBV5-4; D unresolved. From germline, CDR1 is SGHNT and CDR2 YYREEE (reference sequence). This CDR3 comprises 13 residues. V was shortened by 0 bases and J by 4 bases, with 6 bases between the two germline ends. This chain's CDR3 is CASSLELPDTQYF. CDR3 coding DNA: TGTGCCAGCAGCTTGGAGCTCCCAGATACGCAGTATTTT.

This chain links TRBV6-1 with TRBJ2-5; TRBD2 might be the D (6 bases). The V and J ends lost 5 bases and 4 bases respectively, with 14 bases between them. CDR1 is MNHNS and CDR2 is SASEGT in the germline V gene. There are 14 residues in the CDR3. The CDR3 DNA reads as TGTGCCAGCAGTCTGCCGTCGGGAGCAGAGACCCAGTACTTC. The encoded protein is CASSLPSGAETQYF.

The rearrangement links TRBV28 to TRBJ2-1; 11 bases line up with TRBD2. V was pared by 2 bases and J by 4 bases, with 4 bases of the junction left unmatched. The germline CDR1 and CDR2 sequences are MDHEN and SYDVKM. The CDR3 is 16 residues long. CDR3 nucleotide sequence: TGTGCCAGCAGTTTAGGACTAGCGGGTATATACAATGAGCAGTTCTTC. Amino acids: CASSLGLAGIYNEQFF.

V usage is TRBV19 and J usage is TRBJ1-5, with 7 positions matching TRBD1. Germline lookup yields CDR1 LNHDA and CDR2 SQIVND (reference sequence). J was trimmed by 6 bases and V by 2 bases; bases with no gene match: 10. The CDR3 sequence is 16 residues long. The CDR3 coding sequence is TGTGCCAGTAGTATAATACGGACAGGACCTAGTCAGCCCCAGCATTTT. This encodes CASSIIRTGPSQPQHF.

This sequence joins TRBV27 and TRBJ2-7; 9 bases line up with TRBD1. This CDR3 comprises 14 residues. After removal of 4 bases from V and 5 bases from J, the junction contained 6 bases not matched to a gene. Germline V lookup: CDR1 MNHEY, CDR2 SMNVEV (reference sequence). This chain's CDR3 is CASSSNRGLDEQYF. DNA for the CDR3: TGTGCCAGCAGTTCCAACAGGGGGCTCGACGAGCAGTACTTC.

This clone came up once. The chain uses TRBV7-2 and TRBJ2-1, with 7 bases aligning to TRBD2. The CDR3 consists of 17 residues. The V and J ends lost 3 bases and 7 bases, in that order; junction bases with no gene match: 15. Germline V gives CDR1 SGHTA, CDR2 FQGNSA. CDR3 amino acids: CASSFGLGGGPDNEQFF. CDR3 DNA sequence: TGTGCCAGCAGCTTTGGGTTGGGGGGAGGGCCCGATAATGAGCAGTTCTTC.

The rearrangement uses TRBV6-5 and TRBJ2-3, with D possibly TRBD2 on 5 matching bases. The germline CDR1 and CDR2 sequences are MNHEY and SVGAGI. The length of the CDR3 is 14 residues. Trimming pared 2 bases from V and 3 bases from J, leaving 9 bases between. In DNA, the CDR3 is TGTGCCAGCAGTTACCTCACGGGAACAGATACGCAGTATTTT. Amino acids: CASSYLTGTDTQYF.

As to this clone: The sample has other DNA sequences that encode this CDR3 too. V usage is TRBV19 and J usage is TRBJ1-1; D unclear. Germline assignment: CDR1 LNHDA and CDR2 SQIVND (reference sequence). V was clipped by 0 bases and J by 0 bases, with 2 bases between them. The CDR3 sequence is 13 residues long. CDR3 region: CASSIDLNTEAFF. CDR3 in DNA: TGTGCCAGTAGTATAGACCTGAACACTGAAGCTTTCTTT.

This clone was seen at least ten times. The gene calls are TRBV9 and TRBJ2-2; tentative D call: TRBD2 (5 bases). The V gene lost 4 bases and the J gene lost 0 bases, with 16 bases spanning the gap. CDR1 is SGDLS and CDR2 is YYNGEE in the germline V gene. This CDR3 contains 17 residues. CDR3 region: CASSSPRGQANTGELFF. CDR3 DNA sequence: TGTGCCAGCAGCTCCCCCAGAGGGCAAGCGAACACCGGGGAGCTGTTTTTT.

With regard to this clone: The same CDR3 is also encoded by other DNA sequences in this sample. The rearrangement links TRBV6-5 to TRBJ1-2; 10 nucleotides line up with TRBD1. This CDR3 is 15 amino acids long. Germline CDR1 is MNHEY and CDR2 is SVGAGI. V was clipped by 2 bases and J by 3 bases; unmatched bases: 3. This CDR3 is CASSYRDRGHYGYTF. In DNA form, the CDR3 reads TGTGCCAGCAGTTACCGAGACAGGGGGCACTATGGCTACACCTTC.

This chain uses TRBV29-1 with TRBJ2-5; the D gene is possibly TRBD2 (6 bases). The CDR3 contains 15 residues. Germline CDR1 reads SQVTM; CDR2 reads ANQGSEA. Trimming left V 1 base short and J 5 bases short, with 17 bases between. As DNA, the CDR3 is TGCAGCGTTGAAGCTCTCGGTACACGGGGGGAGACCCAGTACTTC. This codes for CSVEALGTRGETQYF. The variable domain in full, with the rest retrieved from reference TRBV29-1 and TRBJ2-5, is SAVISQKPSRDICQRGTSLTIQCQVDSQVTMMFWYRQQPGQSLTLIATANQGSEATYESGFVIDKFPISRPNLTFSTLTVSNMSPEDSSIYLCSVEALGTRGETQYFGPGTRLLVL.

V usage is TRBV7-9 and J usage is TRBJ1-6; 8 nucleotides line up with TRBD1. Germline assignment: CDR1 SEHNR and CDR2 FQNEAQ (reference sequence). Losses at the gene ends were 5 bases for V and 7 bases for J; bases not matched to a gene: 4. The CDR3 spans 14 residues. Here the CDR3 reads CASSQDRVNSPLHF. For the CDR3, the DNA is TGTGCCAGCAGCCAGGACAGGGTAAATTCACCCCTCCACTTT.

CDR3 DNA sequence: TGCAGTGCTGAAAGAGGGAATGAGCAGTTCTTC. Its protein is CSAERGNEQFF. The V gene is TRBV20-1, the J gene TRBJ2-1, with a possible D match to TRBD2 (5 bases). This CDR3 has 11 amino acids. Trimming removed 5 bases from V and 7 bases from J, with 9 bases in between. Germline assignment: CDR1 DFQATT and CDR2 SNEGSKA (reference sequence).

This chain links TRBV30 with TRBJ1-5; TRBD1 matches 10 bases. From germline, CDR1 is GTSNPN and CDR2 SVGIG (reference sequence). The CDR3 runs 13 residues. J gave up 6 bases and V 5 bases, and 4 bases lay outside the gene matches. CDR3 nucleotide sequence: TGTGCCTGGGCGGACAGGGGGTTTCAGCCCCAGCATTTT. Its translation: CAWADRGFQPQHF.

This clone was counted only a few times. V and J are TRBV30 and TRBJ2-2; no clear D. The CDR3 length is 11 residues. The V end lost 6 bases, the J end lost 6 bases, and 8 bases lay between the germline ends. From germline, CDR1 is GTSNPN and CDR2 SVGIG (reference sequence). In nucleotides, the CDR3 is TGTGCCTGTCGCTTTCCCGGGGAGCTGTTTTTT. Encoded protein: CACRFPGELFF.

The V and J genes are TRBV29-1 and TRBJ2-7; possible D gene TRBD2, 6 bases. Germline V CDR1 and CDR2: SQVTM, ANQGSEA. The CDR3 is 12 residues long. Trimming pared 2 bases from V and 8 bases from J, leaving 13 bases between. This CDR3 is CSVELTSLKQYF. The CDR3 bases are TGCAGCGTTGAACTGACTAGTCTAAAGCAGTACTTC.

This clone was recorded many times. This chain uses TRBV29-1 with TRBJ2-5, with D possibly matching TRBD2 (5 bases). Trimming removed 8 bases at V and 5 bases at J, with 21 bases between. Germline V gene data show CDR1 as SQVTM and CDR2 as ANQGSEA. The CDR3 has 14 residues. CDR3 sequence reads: CSPSVLVGRETQYF. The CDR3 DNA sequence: TGCAGCCCCTCGGTACTAGTAGGTCGGGAGACCCAGTACTTC.